A selection of T cell receptor beta chains follows, all from one sample in a study of tissue T cells after allogeneic stem cell transplantation. TCRdb's table, derived via immunoSEQ multiplex PCR, lists solely in-frame clones and lacks some. The sample shows around 6,800 clones, roughly 79% of them seen only once. Sequencing used skin, obtained at autopsy. Receptors were obtained from a male patient older than 55 with steroid-refractory graft-versus-host disease after an allogeneic stem cell transplant. Some T cells may trace back to the graft donor. Each CDR3 is given with its conserved first and last residue. D genes are given only for firm matches. Some rows mark clone size as missing; the rest say once, few, many or name a class of expanded clone.

clone_size	j_call	d_call	v_call	cdr3_aa	cdr3_nt
-	TRBJ2-5	-	TRBV5-1	CASSYPDRSQETQYF	TGCGCCAGCAGCTACCCGGACAGAAGTCAAGAGACCCAGTACTTC
few	TRBJ2-7	-	TRBV6-6	CASSHDSNLYEQYF	TGTGCCAGCAGCCACGACAGTAACCTCTACGAGCAGTACTTC
-	TRBJ1-1	-	TRBV6-4	CASSTQANTEAFF	TGTGCCAGCAGTACACAGGCGAACACTGAAGCTTTCTTT
once	TRBJ1-2	-	TRBV4-2	CASSQDPWEANYGYTF	TGTGCCAGCAGCCAAGATCCATGGGAAGCTAACTATGGCTACACCTTC
-	TRBJ1-1	-	TRBV28	CASRPFPFRMNTEAFF	TGTGCCAGCAGACCATTCCCCTTCAGGATGAACACTGAAGCTTTCTTT
-	TRBJ2-1	-	TRBV24-1	CATSDFRAGDEQFF	TGTGCCACCAGTGATTTTCGGGCAGGGGATGAGCAGTTCTTC
-	TRBJ1-1	-	TRBV14	CASSQKLNTEAFF	TGTGCCAGCAGCCAGAAACTAAACACTGAAGCTTTCTTT
-	TRBJ2-7	-	TRBV19	CASSMGERAYEQYF	TGTGCCAGTAGTATGGGGGAAAGAGCCTACGAGCAGTACTTC
-	TRBJ2-4	TRBD2	TRBV27	CASSFRLAGGNIQYF	TGTGCCAGCAGCTTCCGACTAGCGGGGGGGAACATTCAGTACTTC
-	TRBJ1-6	-	TRBV4-3	CASRPGRNNSPLHF	TGCGCCAGCAGACCGGGGCGAAATAATTCACCCCTCCACTTT
-	TRBJ2-2	-	TRBV4-2	CASSQAGDALATGELFF	TGTGCCAGCAGCCAAGCGGGGGACGCGCTGGCCACCGGGGAGCTGTTTTTT
-	TRBJ1-1	-	TRBV20-1	CSASGDNEAFF	TGCAGTGCTAGTGGGGACAATGAAGCTTTCTTT
-	TRBJ2-3	-	TRBV27	CASSLGLEDTQYF	TGTGCCAGCAGTCTGGGACTTGAAGATACGCAGTATTTT
-	TRBJ2-7	-	TRBV29-1	CSAGGAYEQYF	TGCAGCGCAGGAGGCGCGTACGAGCAGTACTTC
once	TRBJ2-4	-	TRBV11-2	CASSLDSILGAKNIQYF	TGTGCCAGCAGCTTAGACTCCATACTGGGAGCCAAAAACATTCAGTACTTC
-	TRBJ2-7	-	TRBV6-5	CASSPGTSTYEQYF	TGTGCCAGCAGTCCCGGGACGTCCACCTACGAGCAGTACTTC
-	TRBJ2-1	-	TRBV20-1	CSASVGPNEQFF	TGCAGTGCCAGTGTTGGCCCAAATGAGCAGTTCTTC
-	TRBJ2-3	-	TRBV5-4	CASSLTGADTQYF	TGTGCCAGCAGCTTAACTGGGGCAGATACGCAGTATTTT
-	TRBJ2-7	-	TRBV6-2/TRBV6-3	CASSYGRGSGEQYF	TGTGCCAGCAGTTACGGCCGGGGATCAGGCGAGCAGTACTTC
-	TRBJ2-6	-	TRBV13	CASSSPRGGSRVLTF	TGTGCCAGCAGCTCCCCTCGTGGAGGCTCCAGGGTCCTGACTTTC
-	TRBJ2-7	-	TRBV7-9	CASSSGQSYEQYF	TGTGCCAGCAGCTCAGGACAGTCCTACGAGCAGTACTTC
-	TRBJ1-5	TRBD1	TRBV6-1	CASSGSGQGALQPQHF	TGTGCCAGCAGTGGGTCGGGCCAGGGGGCTTTGCAGCCCCAGCATTTT
-	TRBJ1-2	-	TRBV12-3/TRBV12-4	CASRSGYGYTF	TGTGCCAGCAGATCAGGGTATGGCTACACCTTC
-	TRBJ2-7	TRBD1	TRBV11-2	CASSLATVMETGSDEQYF	TGTGCCAGCAGCTTAGCGACGGTAATGGAGACAGGGTCGGACGAGCAGTACTTC
-	TRBJ1-2	-	TRBV30	CAWRRTRSRNYGYTF	TGTGCCTGGAGGCGTACCCGCAGCCGGAACTATGGCTACACCTTC